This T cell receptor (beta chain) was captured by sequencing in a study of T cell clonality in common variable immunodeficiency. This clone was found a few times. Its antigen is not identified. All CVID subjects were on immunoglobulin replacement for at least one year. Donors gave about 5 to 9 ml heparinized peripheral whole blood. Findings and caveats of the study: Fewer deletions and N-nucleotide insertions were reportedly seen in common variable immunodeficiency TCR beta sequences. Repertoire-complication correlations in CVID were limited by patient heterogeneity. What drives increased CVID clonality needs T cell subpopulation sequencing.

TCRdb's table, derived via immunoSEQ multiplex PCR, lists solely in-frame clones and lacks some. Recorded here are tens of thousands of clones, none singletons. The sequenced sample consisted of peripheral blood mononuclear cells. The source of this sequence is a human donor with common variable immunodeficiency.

Incomplete CDR3 DNA: TGCGCCAGCAGCTTGGAGCAGGGTGGGTACAATGAG. Protein: CASSLEQGGYNE. The entire CDR3 is CASSLEQGGYNEQFF. V is TRBV5-1 and J is TRBJ2-1, with D perhaps matching TRBD1 (5 bases). The DNA ends 3 residues before the CDR3 does, and the rest of the CDR3 is filled in from the germline J gene. The CDR3 consists of 15 residues. CDR1 SGHRS and CDR2 YFSETQ come from the germline V gene. V gave up 0 bases and J gave up 4 bases, with 11 bases separating them.